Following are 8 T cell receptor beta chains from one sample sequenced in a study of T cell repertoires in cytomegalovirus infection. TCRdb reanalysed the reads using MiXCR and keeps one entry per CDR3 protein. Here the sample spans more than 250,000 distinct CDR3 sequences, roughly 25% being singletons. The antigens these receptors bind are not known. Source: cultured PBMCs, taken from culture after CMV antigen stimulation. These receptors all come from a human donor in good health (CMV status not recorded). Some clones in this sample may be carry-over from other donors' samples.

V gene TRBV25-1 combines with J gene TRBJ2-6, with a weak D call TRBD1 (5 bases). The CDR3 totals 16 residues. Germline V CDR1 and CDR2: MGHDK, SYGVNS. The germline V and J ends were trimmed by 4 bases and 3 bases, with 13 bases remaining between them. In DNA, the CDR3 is TGTGCCAGCAGTGGGGCAGGGCTCGGTGGGGCCAACGTCCTGACTTTC. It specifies CASSGAGLGGANVLTF.

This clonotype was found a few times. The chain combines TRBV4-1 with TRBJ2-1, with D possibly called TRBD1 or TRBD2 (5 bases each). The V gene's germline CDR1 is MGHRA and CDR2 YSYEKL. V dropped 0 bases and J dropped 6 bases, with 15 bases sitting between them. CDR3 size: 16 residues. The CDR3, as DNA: TGCGCCAGCAGCCAAGAAGGGGTGAGGGCCGGCAATGAGCAGTTCTTC. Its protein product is CASSQEGVRAGNEQFF.

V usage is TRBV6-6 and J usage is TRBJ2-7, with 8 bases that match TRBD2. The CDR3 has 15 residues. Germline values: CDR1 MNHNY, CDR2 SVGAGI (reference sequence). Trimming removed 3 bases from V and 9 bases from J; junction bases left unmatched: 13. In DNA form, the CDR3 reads TGTGCCAGCAGTTATGGCGGGGGGATCTACGTAGGGCAGTACTTC. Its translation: CASSYGGGIYVGQYF.

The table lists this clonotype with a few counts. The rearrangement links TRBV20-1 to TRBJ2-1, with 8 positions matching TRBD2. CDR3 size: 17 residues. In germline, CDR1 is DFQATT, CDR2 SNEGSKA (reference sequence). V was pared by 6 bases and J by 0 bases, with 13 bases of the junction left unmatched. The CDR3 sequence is CSAKAGDGLSSYNEQFF. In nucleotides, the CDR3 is TGCAGTGCAAAAGCGGGAGATGGCCTAAGCTCCTACAATGAGCAGTTCTTC.

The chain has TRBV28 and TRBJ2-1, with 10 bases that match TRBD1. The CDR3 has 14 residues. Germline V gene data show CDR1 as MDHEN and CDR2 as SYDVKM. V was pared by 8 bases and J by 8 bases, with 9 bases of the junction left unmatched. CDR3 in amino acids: CASRRQGAGYEQFF. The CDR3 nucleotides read TGTGCCAGCCGTCGACAGGGGGCTGGGTATGAGCAGTTCTTC.

This chain's CDR3 is CASSQATSGRHEQFF. The CDR3 DNA follows: TGTGCCAGCAGCCAAGCCACTAGCGGGAGACATGAGCAGTTCTTC. This rearrangement joins TRBV14 to TRBJ2-1; 11 bases agree with TRBD2. This CDR3 is 15 amino acids long. Germline CDR1 SGHDN, CDR2 FVKESK. V shed 1 base, J shed 8 bases, and the junction held 4 bases outside the gene matches.

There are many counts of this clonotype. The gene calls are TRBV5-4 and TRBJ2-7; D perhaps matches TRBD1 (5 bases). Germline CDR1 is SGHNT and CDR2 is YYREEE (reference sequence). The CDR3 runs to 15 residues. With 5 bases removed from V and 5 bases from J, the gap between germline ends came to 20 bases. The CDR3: CASRSGVGAADEQYF. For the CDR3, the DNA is TGTGCCAGCAGGTCGGGCGTTGGGGCAGCCGACGAGCAGTACTTC.

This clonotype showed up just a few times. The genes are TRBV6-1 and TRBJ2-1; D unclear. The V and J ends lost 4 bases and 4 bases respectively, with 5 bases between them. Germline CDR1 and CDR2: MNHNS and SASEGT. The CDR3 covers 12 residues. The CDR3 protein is CASSALYNEQFF. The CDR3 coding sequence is TGTGCCAGCAGTGCCCTATACAATGAGCAGTTCTTC.